The 21 T cell receptor beta chains in this list originate from one sample, sequenced in a study of lymphopenia after photon versus proton radiotherapy. TCRdb's copy holds only in-frame clones and misses some; the assay was immunoSEQ multiplex PCR. Of under 20,000 clones in the sample, around nine tenths are singletons; the top ten hold 5.5% to 7.5%. The source was peripheral blood, collected from a patient treated with photon-based radiotherapy. The receptors stem from a man between 60 and 70 years old with pancreatic cancer.

V is TRBV7-9 and J is TRBJ2-2, with D unclear. V shed 2 bases and J shed 6 bases, with 10 bases lying between them. The CDR3 runs 14 residues. CDR1 SEHNR and CDR2 FQNEAQ come from the germline V gene (reference sequence). CDR3 DNA: TGTGCCAGCAGCTTATGGCTAGTGGCCGGGGAGCTGTTTTTT. Translation gives CASSLWLVAGELFF.

This chain connects TRBV6-7 to TRBJ1-1, with a weak D call TRBD1 (5 bases). TRBV6-7 is assigned to the ORF class and has an uncertain function. The V end lost 8 bases, the J end lost 4 bases, and 11 bases lay between the germline ends. The CDR3 extends over 12 amino acids. CDR3 DNA: TGTGCCAGCCCGGGGGGGGGCACTGAAGCTTTCTTT. It translates to CASPGGGTEAFF.

The V call is TRBV6-1, the J call TRBJ1-5; D not resolved. V lost 2 bases, J lost 1 base, and 9 bases lay in between. Germline loops: CDR1 MNHNS, CDR2 SASEGT. The CDR3 has 15 residues. In nucleotides, the CDR3 is TGTGCCAGCAGTGAACGGGGAAAGAGCAATCAGCCCCAGCATTTT. It is translated as CASSERGKSNQPQHF.

About this clone: The junction differs from germline at one of its ends, possibly a read error. The genes are TRBV7-7 and TRBJ2-3; unclear D gene. This CDR3 has 16 residues. Germline V CDR1 and CDR2: SSHAT, FNYEAQ (reference sequence). The CDR3 loop is CASSLGSGMGTDTQYF. CDR3 nucleotide sequence: TGTGCTAGCAGCTTAGGAAGTGGAATGGGGACAGATACGCAGTATTTT.

J is TRBJ1-2 and V is TRBV5-1; D call uncertain. The germline V gene encodes CDR1 SGHRS and CDR2 YFSETQ. The germline V and J ends were trimmed by 2 bases and 4 bases, with 12 bases remaining between them. CDR3 size: 14 residues. CDR3 nucleotides: TGCGCCAGCAGCTTAACCGCAGGCGGCTATGGCTACACCTTC. It specifies CASSLTAGGYGYTF.

The rearrangement joins TRBV6-6 to TRBJ2-7, with D tentatively TRBD1 (5 bases). CDR1 is MNHNY, CDR2 SVGAGI, per germline (reference sequence). Trimming pared 8 bases from V and 6 bases from J, leaving 14 bases between. The CDR3 is 12 residues long. CDR3 sequence (DNA): TGTGCCAGCGCGGTGGGGCGGATCGAGCAGTACTTC. Its protein product is CASAVGRIEQYF.

The chain couples TRBV19 to TRBJ2-7; D may be TRBD2 (6 bases). V was shortened by 5 bases and J by 3 bases, with 8 bases between the two germline ends. CDR3 length equals 12 residues. The germline gives CDR1 LNHDA, CDR2 SQIVND (reference sequence). CDR3: CASSAGNYEQYF. The CDR3 DNA reads as TGTGCCAGTAGTGCGGGAAACTACGAGCAGTACTTC.

The chain recombines TRBV7-3 with TRBJ2-3; the D gene is possibly TRBD1 (5 bases). V was trimmed by 4 bases and J by 1 base, leaving 9 bases between them. The V gene's germline CDR1 is SGHTA and CDR2 FQGTGA. The CDR3 has 14 amino acids. CDR3 sequence reads: CASSSGRGTDTQYF. The DNA for the CDR3 is TGTGCCAGCAGCTCAGGCAGGGGCACAGATACGCAGTATTTT.

J is TRBJ2-2 and V is TRBV5-1; D possibly corresponds to TRBD2 (6 bases). The germline V gene encodes CDR1 SGHRS and CDR2 YFSETQ. This CDR3 contains 15 residues. Deletions cut 5 bases from V and 7 bases from J, with 18 bases between. The CDR3 DNA is TGCGCCAGCAGAAGACTAGGAGGCGACAACGGGGAGCTGTTTTTT. It yields the protein CASRRLGGDNGELFF.

This clone was detected only a few times. The CDR3 spells CASSLPDRDEQYF. The CDR3 DNA sequence: TGCGCCAGCAGCCTACCGGACAGGGACGAGCAGTACTTC. J is TRBJ2-7 and V is TRBV4-1, with 8 positions matching TRBD1. CDR3 length: 13 amino acids. CDR1 is MGHRA, CDR2 YSYEKL, per germline. The V and J ends lost 4 bases and 5 bases, in that order; junction bases with no gene match: 4.

The rearrangement uses TRBV4-1 and TRBJ1-1; TRBD1 might be the D (5 bases). V gave up 0 bases and J gave up 1 base, with 12 bases separating them. Germline V gives CDR1 MGHRA, CDR2 YSYEKL. The CDR3 has 16 residues. The DNA of the CDR3 is TGCGCCAGCAGCCAAGAAATAACAGGTCCGAACACTGAAGCTTTCTTT. It is translated as CASSQEITGPNTEAFF.

V usage is TRBV30 and J usage is TRBJ2-2, with D perhaps TRBD1 (5 bases). V lost 4 bases and J lost 7, with 19 bases in between. CDR3 length: 15 amino acids. Germline lookup yields CDR1 GTSNPN and CDR2 SVGIG (reference sequence). As DNA, the CDR3 is TGTGCCTGGAAAGTAGGGCCGTTAAGGGGCGGGGAGCTGTTTTTT. It is translated as CAWKVGPLRGGELFF.

This chain joins TRBV6-5 and TRBJ2-7, with D possibly matching TRBD2 (7 bases). The CDR3 consists of 14 residues. V lost 7 bases to trimming and J lost 5 bases, with 18 bases between them. Germline CDR1 is MNHEY and CDR2 is SVGAGI. The CDR3 spells CASMGGGWVHEQYF. CDR3 bases: TGTGCCAGCATGGGCGGGGGCTGGGTCCACGAGCAGTACTTC.

The chain couples TRBV5-1 to TRBJ1-2, with D tentatively TRBD1 (6 bases). Germline V gene lookup returns CDR1 SGHRS and CDR2 YFSETQ. Deletions cut 4 bases from V and 4 bases from J, with 17 bases between. The CDR3 covers 15 residues. The CDR3, as DNA: TGCGCCAGCAGCCCGGACAGCTCCCAAATCTATGGCTACACCTTC. Translated, it gives CASSPDSSQIYGYTF.

The chain employs TRBV7-9 and TRBJ1-1; D is ambiguous. This CDR3 is 15 amino acids long. The V and J ends lost 2 bases and 1 base respectively, with 11 bases between them. From germline, CDR1 is SEHNR and CDR2 FQNEAQ (reference sequence). The CDR3 loop reads CASSLTAKRNTEAFF. In DNA, the CDR3 is TGTGCCAGCAGCTTAACGGCCAAACGGAACACTGAAGCTTTCTTT.

V usage is TRBV5-1 and J usage is TRBJ2-7, with D possibly matching TRBD1 (6 bases). The germline gives CDR1 SGHRS, CDR2 YFSETQ. There are 15 residues in the CDR3. V was shortened by 0 bases and J by 0 bases, with 10 bases between the two germline ends. CDR3 region: CASSLVGQSSYEQYF. The CDR3 bases are TGCGCCAGCAGCTTGGTAGGACAGAGCTCCTACGAGCAGTACTTC.

The chain joins TRBV5-1 to TRBJ2-5; 7 bases agree with TRBD2. Trimming at V came to 4 bases and at J to 3 bases, leaving 6 bases not matched to a gene. The germline gives CDR1 SGHRS, CDR2 YFSETQ. The CDR3 length is 14 residues. CDR3 sequence: CASSGGSGEETQYF. DNA for the CDR3: TGCGCCAGCAGCGGGGGAAGCGGGGAAGAGACCCAGTACTTC.

The table lists this clone with a count of one. The V call is TRBV18, the J call TRBJ1-2; possible D gene TRBD1, 6 bases. The CDR3 contains 16 residues. Trimming took off 3 bases at V and 4 bases at J, with 18 bases between the two ends. The germline V gene encodes CDR1 KGHSH and CDR2 LQKENI. The CDR3 is CASSPGAGARVYGYTF. In nucleotides, the CDR3 is TGTGCCAGCTCACCCGGAGCGGGGGCTAGGGTCTATGGCTACACCTTC.

This chain links TRBV6-1 with TRBJ2-4, with 7 bases fitting TRBD1. The CDR3 totals 14 residues. Germline CDR1 reads MNHNS; CDR2 reads SASEGT. V gave up 4 bases and J gave up 4 bases; unmatched junction bases: 4. The CDR3 bases are TGTGCCAGCAGTGCCCTGGGACAGAAAAACATTCAGTACTTC. As protein: CASSALGQKNIQYF.

The chain links TRBV15 to TRBJ1-2; tentatively, D is TRBD1 (6 bases). From germline, CDR1 is LNHNV and CDR2 YYDKDF (reference sequence). V was clipped by 0 bases and J by 4 bases, with 12 bases between them. The CDR3 has 15 amino acids. The CDR3 region is CATSRDVQGPYGYTF. CDR3 nucleotides: TGTGCCACCAGCAGAGATGTACAGGGACCCTATGGCTACACCTTC.

The gene calls are TRBV6-5 and TRBJ1-6; no definite D call. Germline lookup yields CDR1 MNHEY and CDR2 SVGAGI. This CDR3 has 16 amino acids. V was trimmed by 0 bases and J by 0 bases, leaving 6 bases between them. CDR3 nucleotide sequence: TGTGCCAGCAGTTACTCGGTTAGCTCCTATAATTCACCCCTCCACTTT. Encoded protein: CASSYSVSSYNSPLHF.